Listed here are 14 T cell receptor beta chains from one sample, sequenced in a study of blood T cell repertoires in COVID-19. TCRdb's table, derived via immunoSEQ multiplex PCR, lists solely in-frame clones and lacks some. This sample has 150,000 to 200,000 clones, with approximately 95% found just once. The sample taken for sequencing was peripheral blood. These receptors all stem from a woman between 50 and 59 years old with acute or convalescent COVID-19.

There are a few counts of this clone. The chain joins TRBV28 to TRBJ2-5, with D possibly being TRBD2 (5 bases). The ends were cut back, 5 bases at V and 2 bases at J, with 18 bases in the middle. The CDR3 covers 16 residues. Per the germline V gene, CDR1 is MDHEN and CDR2 is SYDVKM. The CDR3 sequence: CASSPVGVSGQETQYF. The CDR3 DNA is TGTGCCAGCAGTCCTGTTGGGGTTTCGGGGCAAGAGACCCAGTACTTC.

The genes are TRBV4-1 and TRBJ1-2; no reliable D call. Germline lookup yields CDR1 MGHRA and CDR2 YSYEKL. V lost 1 base and J 5 bases, leaving 11 bases between the germline ends. This CDR3 region has 14 residues. The CDR3 region is CASSQALFLYGYTF. Here the CDR3 DNA reads TGCGCCAGCAGCCAAGCTCTATTCCTTTATGGCTACACCTTC.

Concerning this clone: The junction and the germline gene differ at one end; a read error may be behind it. This chain joins TRBV7-9 and TRBJ2-1; 7 bases map to TRBD2. The CDR3 loop spans 13 amino acids. The germline CDR1 and CDR2 sequences are SEHNR and FQNEAQ (reference sequence). CDR3: CASSLVAGPPPLF. The CDR3 DNA reads as TGTGCCAGCAGCTTAGTAGCGGGCCCGCCTCCACTCTTC.

This chain uses TRBV3-1 (or the pseudogene TRBV3-2) with TRBJ1-1, with D maybe TRBD1 (5 bases). Germline V lookup: CDR1 LGHDT, CDR2 YNNKEL (reference sequence). Between the trimmed V and J ends, which lost 4 bases and 1 base, there was a span of 13 bases. The CDR3 runs 15 residues. In DNA, the CDR3 is TGTGCCAGCAGCCCCCTGTGGACACCGAACACTGAAGCTTTCTTT. It translates to CASSPLWTPNTEAFF.

This clone appeared a single time. This sequence joins TRBV7-8 and TRBJ1-2; 12 bases map to TRBD1. CDR3 length: 16 residues. V was clipped by 3 bases and J by 7 bases; unmatched bases: 9. From germline, CDR1 is SGHVS and CDR2 FQNEAQ. The CDR3 loop is CASSLGTGGGYGGYTF. CDR3 nucleotide sequence: TGTGCCAGCAGCTTGGGGACAGGGGGCGGGTATGGTGGCTACACCTTC.

This clone was observed once. The chain joins TRBV19 to TRBJ2-1, with 11 positions matching TRBD2. In germline, CDR1 is LNHDA, CDR2 SQIVND (reference sequence). After removal of 5 bases from V and 13 bases from J, the junction contained 4 bases not matched to a gene. This CDR3 comprises 12 residues. CDR3 in amino acids: CASSLLAGAQFF. In DNA form, the CDR3 reads TGTGCCAGTAGTTTACTAGCGGGGGCCCAGTTCTTC.

The chain is built from TRBV7-9 and TRBJ1-2; D gene ambiguous. CDR1 SEHNR and CDR2 FQNEAQ come from the germline V gene (reference sequence). The CDR3 loop spans 12 amino acids. V was trimmed by 1 base and J by 10 bases, leaving 10 bases between them. DNA of the CDR3: TGTGCCAGCAGCTTAGGTAGTCAATTCTACACCTTC. Amino acid sequence: CASSLGSQFYTF.

The rearrangement joins TRBV16 to TRBJ2-1; D may be TRBD1 (5 bases). There are 13 residues in the CDR3. Germline V CDR1 and CDR2: KGHSY, FQNENV. Trimming took off 6 bases at V and 10 bases at J, with 16 bases between the two ends. CDR3 nucleotide sequence: TGTGCCAGCAGTCCGGCAGGGCGCGGCGAGCAGTTCTTC. The encoded protein is CASSPAGRGEQFF.

This chain links TRBV9 with TRBJ1-2; the D is unclear. V was pared by 0 bases and J by 3 bases, with 21 bases between. The CDR3 runs 18 residues. Per germline, CDR1 SGDLS and CDR2 YYNGEE. The CDR3 sequence is CASSVVTGLAVTDYGYTF. For the CDR3, the DNA is TGTGCCAGCAGCGTAGTGACGGGATTAGCTGTTACGGACTATGGCTACACCTTC.

This CDR3 is CATSLWTGKHF. CDR3 bases: TGTGCCACCAGCCTATGGACAGGGAAGCATTTT. The rearrangement joins TRBV15 to TRBJ1-5, with 8 bases that match TRBD1. Germline assignment: CDR1 LNHNV and CDR2 YYDKDF (reference sequence). The CDR3 sequence is 11 residues long. V shed 5 bases and J 14 bases; nucleotides not matched to a gene: 5.

This chain connects TRBV7-9 to TRBJ1-2, with 8 positions matching TRBD1. Germline V gene sequence: CDR1 SEHNR, CDR2 FQNEAQ (reference sequence). V trimming: 5 bases; J trimming: 4 bases; junction bases outside the gene matches: 6. CDR3 length equals 14 residues. CDR3 region: CASSGGQAFYGYTF. Written as DNA, the CDR3 is TGTGCCAGCAGCGGGGGACAGGCATTCTATGGCTACACCTTC.

V is TRBV9 and J is TRBJ1-4; maybe TRBD1 (6 bases). The CDR3 length is 15 residues. The germline V gene encodes CDR1 SGDLS and CDR2 YYNGEE. The germline V and J ends were trimmed by 7 bases and 1 base, with 14 bases remaining between them. Written as DNA, the CDR3 is TGTGCCAGCGCACCGCTAGGGGGAACTAATGAAAAACTGTTTTTT. Encoded protein: CASAPLGGTNEKLFF.

The CDR3: CASSLGPTVTDTQYF. CDR3 in DNA: TGTGCCAGCAGCTTAGGACCGACTGTTACAGATACGCAGTATTTT. The V and J genes are TRBV13 and TRBJ2-3; no reliable D call. With 0 bases removed from V and 3 bases from J, the gap between germline ends came to 10 bases. CDR1 and CDR2 (germline): PRHDT, FYEKMQ (reference sequence). The CDR3 consists of 15 residues.

The V gene is TRBV9, the J gene TRBJ2-5; 7 positions match TRBD2. The CDR3 sequence is 13 residues long. CDR1 SGDLS and CDR2 YYNGEE come from the germline V gene. The trim removed 0 bases at V and 5 bases at J, leaving 1 base unmatched. The CDR3 bases are TGTGCCAGCAGCGTAGGCGGGAGTGAGACCCAGTACTTC. Protein: CASSVGGSETQYF.